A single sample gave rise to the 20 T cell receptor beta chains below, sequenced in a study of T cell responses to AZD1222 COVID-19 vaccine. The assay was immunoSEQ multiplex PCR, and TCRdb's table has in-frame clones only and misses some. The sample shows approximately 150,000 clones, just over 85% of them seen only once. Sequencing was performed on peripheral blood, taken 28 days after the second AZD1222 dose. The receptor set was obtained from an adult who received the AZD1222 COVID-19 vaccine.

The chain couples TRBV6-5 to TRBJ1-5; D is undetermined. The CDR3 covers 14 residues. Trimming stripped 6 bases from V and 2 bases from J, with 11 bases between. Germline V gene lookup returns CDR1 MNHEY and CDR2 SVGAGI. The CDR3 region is CASSPMRGNQPQHF. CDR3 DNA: TGTGCCAGCAGCCCGATGAGGGGCAATCAGCCCCAGCATTTT.

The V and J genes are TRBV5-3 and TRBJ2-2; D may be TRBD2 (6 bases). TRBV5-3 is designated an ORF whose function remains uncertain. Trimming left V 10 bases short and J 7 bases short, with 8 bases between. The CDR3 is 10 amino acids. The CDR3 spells CAWRDGELFF. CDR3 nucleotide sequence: TGTGCCTGGAGGGACGGGGAGCTGTTTTTT.

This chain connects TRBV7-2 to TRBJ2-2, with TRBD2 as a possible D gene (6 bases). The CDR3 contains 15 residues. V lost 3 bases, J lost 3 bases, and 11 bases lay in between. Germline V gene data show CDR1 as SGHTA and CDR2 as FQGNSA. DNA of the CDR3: TGTGCCAGCAGCTTCGGGACTGGGGACACCGGGGAGCTGTTTTTT. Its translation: CASSFGTGDTGELFF.

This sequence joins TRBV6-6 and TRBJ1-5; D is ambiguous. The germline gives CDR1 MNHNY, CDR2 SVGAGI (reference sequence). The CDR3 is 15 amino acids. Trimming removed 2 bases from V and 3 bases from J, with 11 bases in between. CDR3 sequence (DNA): TGTGCCAGCAGTTACGACCCCGATTTCAATCAGCCCCAGCATTTT. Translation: CASSYDPDFNQPQHF.

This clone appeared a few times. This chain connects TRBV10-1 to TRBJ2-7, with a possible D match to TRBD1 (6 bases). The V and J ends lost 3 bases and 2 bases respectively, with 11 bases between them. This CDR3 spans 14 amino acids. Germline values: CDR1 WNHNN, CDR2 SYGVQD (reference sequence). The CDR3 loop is CASSDPGHPYEQYF. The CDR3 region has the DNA TGCGCCAGCAGTGACCCGGGACACCCCTACGAGCAGTACTTC.

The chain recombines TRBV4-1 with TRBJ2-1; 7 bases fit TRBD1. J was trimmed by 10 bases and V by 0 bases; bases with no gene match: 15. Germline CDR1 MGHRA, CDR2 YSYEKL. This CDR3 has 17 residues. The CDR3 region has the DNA TGCGCCAGCAGCCAAGAAAATACGGCAGCAGAGGGGGCCGAGCAGTTCTTC. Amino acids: CASSQENTAAEGAEQFF.

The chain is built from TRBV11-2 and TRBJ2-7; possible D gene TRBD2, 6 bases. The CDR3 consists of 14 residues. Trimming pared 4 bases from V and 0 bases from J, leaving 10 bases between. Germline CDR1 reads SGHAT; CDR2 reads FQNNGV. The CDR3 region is CASSWRGPSYEQYF. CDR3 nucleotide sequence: TGTGCCAGCAGCTGGCGGGGCCCCTCCTACGAGCAGTACTTC.

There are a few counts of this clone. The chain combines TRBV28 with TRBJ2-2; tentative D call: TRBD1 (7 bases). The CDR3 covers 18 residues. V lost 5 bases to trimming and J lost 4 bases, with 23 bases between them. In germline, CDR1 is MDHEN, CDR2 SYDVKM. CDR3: CASSTHRGSGGFTGELFF. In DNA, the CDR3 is TGTGCCAGCAGTACCCACCGGGGGTCAGGGGGGTTCACCGGGGAGCTGTTTTTT.

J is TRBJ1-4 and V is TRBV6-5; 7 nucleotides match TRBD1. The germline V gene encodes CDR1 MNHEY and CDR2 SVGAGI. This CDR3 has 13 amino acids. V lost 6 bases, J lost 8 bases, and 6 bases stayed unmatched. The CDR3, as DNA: TGTGCCAGCAGCCACGGGACAGACGAAAAACTGTTTTTT. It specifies CASSHGTDEKLFF.

The CDR3 DNA reads TGCGCCAGCAGCTTGGAAGGAAACACCATATATTTT. It translates to CASSLEGNTIYF. The rearrangement joins TRBV5-1 to TRBJ1-3; D gene ambiguous. Germline CDR1 and CDR2: SGHRS and YFSETQ. The CDR3 spans 12 residues. The V gene lost 0 bases and the J gene lost 4 bases, with 2 bases spanning the gap.

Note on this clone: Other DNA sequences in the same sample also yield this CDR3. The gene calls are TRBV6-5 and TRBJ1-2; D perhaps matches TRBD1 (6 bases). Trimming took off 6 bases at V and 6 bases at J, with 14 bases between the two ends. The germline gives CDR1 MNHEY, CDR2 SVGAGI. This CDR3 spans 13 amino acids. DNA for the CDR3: TGTGCCAGCAGACTTACAGGGATAGATGGCTACACCTTC. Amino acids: CASRLTGIDGYTF.

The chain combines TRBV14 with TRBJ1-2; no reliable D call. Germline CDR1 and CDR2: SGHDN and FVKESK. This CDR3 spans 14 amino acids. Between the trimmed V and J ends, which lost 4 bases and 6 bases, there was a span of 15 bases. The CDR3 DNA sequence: TGTGCCAGCAGCCTCTCGGGAACCAGAAATGGCTACACCTTC. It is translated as CASSLSGTRNGYTF.

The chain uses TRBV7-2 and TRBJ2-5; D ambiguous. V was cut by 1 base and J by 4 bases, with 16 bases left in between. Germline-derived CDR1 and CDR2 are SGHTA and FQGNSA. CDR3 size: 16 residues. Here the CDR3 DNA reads TGTGCCAGCAGCTTAGGTATATCTCCGACCCGAGAGACCCAGTACTTC. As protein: CASSLGISPTRETQYF.

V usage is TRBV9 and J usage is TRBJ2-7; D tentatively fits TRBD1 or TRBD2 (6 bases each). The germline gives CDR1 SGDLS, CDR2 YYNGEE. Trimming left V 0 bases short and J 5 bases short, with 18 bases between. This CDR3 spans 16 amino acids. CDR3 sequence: CASSVELFGGRDEQYF. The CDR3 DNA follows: TGTGCCAGCAGCGTAGAACTCTTCGGGGGCAGGGACGAGCAGTACTTC.

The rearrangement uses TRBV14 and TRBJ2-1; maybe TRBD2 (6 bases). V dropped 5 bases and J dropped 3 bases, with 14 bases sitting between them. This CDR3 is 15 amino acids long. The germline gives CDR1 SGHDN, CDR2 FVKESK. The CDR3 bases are TGTGCCAGCAGCTACGGCGGGATAGTCTACAATGAGCAGTTCTTC. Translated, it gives CASSYGGIVYNEQFF.

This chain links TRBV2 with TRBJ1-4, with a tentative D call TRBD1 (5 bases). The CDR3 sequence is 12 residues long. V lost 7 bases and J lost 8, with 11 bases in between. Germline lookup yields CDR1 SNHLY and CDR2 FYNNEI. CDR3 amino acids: CASKRQSEKLFF. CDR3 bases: TGTGCCAGCAAAAGACAGAGCGAAAAACTGTTTTTT.

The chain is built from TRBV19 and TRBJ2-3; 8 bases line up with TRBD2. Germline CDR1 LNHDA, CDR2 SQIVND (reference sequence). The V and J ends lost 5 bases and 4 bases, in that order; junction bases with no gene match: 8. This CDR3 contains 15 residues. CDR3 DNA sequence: TGTGCCAGTAGTGCCCGGCCGGGGGGGGCAGATACGCAGTATTTT. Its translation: CASSARPGGADTQYF.

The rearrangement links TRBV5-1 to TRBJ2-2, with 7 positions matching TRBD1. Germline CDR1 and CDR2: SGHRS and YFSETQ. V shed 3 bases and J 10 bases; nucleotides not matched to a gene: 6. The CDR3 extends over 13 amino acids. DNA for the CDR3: TGCGCCAGCAGCTCGAATCAGGGGGAGGAGCTGTTTTTT. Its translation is CASSSNQGEELFF.

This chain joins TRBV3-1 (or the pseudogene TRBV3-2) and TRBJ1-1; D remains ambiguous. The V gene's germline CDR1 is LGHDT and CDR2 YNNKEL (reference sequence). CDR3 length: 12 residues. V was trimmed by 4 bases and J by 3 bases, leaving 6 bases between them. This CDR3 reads CASSLPYTEAFF. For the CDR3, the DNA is TGTGCCAGCAGCCTTCCGTACACTGAAGCTTTCTTT.

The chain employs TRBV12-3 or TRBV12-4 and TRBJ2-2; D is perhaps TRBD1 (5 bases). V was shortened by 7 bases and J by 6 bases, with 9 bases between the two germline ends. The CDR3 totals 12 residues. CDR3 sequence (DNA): TGTGCCAGCACCCTGGGGCCCGGGGAGCTGTTTTTT. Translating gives CASTLGPGELFF.